A selection of T cell receptor beta chains follows, all from one sample in a study of blood T cell repertoires in COVID-19. Profiling relied on immunoSEQ multiplex PCR, and the TCRdb table lists in-frame clones only, not all of them. The sample consists of a few hundred thousand clones, about 83% of them appearing once. Sequences were obtained from peripheral blood. These receptor sequences come from a woman aged 45-60 years with acute or convalescent COVID-19. The CDR3 runs from the conserved cysteine through the conserved F or W. D genes are given only for firm matches. Clone size, where shown, is once, few, many, or a class for clones that have expanded.

d_call j_call v_call clone_size cdr3_nt cdr3_aa
TRBD1 TRBJ1-2 TRBV12-3/TRBV12-4 . TGTGCCAGCAGTCGGGACAGCTATGGCTACACCTTC CASSRDSYGYTF
TRBD2 TRBJ2-1 TRBV7-9 once TGTGCCAGCAGCCCGGGGGGGAGGGATGAGCAGTTCTTC CASSPGGRDEQFF
TRBD1 TRBJ2-3 TRBV30 once TGTGCCTGGAGGACAGGGGTGAGCACAGATACGCAGTATTTT CAWRTGVSTDTQYF
. TRBJ1-1 TRBV19 once TGTGCCAGTAGTAACCGCGCTAAGGACGGAGGGGCTTTCTTT CASSNRAKDGGAFF
. TRBJ2-2 TRBV2 once TGTGCCAGCAGTGGGCGGGAGAACACCGGGGAGCTGTTTTTT CASSGRENTGELFF
TRBD1 TRBJ1-1 TRBV7-8 . TGTGCCAGCAGTAGACAGGGGGCGGGTGAAGCTTTCTTT CASSRQGAGEAFF
. TRBJ2-1 TRBV7-9 . TGTGCCAGCAGCCTAAGGGGTTTGTCTTACAATGAGCAGTTCTTC CASSLRGLSYNEQFF
TRBD2 TRBJ2-7 TRBV7-2 . TGTGCCAGCAGGCTAGCGGGAGTCGACGAGCAGTACTTC CASRLAGVDEQYF
. TRBJ2-1 TRBV9 . TGTGCCAGCAGCGTAGAGACTGAATCGTACAATGAGCAGTTCTTC CASSVETESYNEQFF
TRBD1 TRBJ2-1 TRBV7-2 few TGTGCCAGCAGCTTAGGACAGGGTGACTATGAGCAGTTCTTC CASSLGQGDYEQFF
. TRBJ1-5 TRBV30 . TGTGCCTGGAGTGCTATCAAGAATCAGCCCCAGCATTTT CAWSAIKNQPQHF
. TRBJ2-1 TRBV7-9 . TGTGCCAGCCCGGGATCGGGAGCCGACAATGAGCAGTTCTTC CASPGSGADNEQFF
TRBD2 TRBJ2-2 TRBV14 . TGTGCCAGCAGCCCCCGACTAGCGGGAGGGCCCGTCGGGGAGCTGTTTTTT CASSPRLAGGPVGELFF
. TRBJ2-1 TRBV5-4 . TGTGCCAGCAGCTTCGCGGGGGCCCTCGACAATGAGCAGTTCTTC CASSFAGALDNEQFF
. TRBJ1-4 TRBV5-6 . TGTGCCAGCAGCTTGTCCCTCGCAACTAATGAAAAACTGTTTTTT CASSLSLATNEKLFF
TRBD2 TRBJ2-1 TRBV27 . TGTGCCAGCACCACCCAGGCCCGGACTAGCGGGAGCAGTGAGCAGTTCTTC CASTTQARTSGSSEQFF
. TRBJ2-1 TRBV24-1 . TGTGCCACCAGTGAGCCGGGGGACAATGAGCAGTTCTTC CATSEPGDNEQFF
. TRBJ1-2 TRBV10-3 . TGTGCCATCAGTGAGAGGAATGGTGGGAGGACCAACTATGGCTACACCTTC CAISERNGGRTNYGYTF
TRBD1 TRBJ2-7 TRBV30 . TGTGCCTGGAGTGCTGGACAGGGGGACGAGCAGTACTTC CAWSAGQGDEQYF
. TRBJ2-5 TRBV2 few TGTGCCAGCAGTGAAAGGGAGTTGAAAGAGACCCAGTACTTC CASSERELKETQYF
TRBD2 TRBJ2-1 TRBV7-2 . TGTGCCAGCAGCTGGGGACTAGAACGTGAGCAGTTCTTC CASSWGLEREQFF
. TRBJ2-5 TRBV30 . TGTGCCTGGAGTGATCAGGGGCTTCAAGAGACCCAGTACTTC CAWSDQGLQETQYF
. TRBJ1-3 TRBV14 . TGTGCCAGCAGCCAAGATTGGTCAGCTCGAGGCACCATATATTTT CASSQDWSARGTIYF
TRBD1 TRBJ1-3 TRBV10-3 . TGTGCCATCAGTGGGACAGGGGGCTTTGGAAACACCATATATTTT CAISGTGGFGNTIYF
TRBD1 TRBJ2-1 TRBV5-1 . TGCGCCAGCAGCCGGACAGGGGTCTACTTCTTC CASSRTGVYFF